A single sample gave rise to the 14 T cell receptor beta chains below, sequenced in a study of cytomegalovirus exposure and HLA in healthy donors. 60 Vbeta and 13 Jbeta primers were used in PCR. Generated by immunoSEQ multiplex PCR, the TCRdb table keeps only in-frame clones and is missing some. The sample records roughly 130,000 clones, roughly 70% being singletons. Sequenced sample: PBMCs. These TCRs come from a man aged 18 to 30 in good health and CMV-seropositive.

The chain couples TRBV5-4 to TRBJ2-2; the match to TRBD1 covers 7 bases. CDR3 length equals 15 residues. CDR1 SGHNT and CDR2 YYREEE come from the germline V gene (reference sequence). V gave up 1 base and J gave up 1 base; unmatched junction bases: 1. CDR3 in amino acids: CASSLWTGNTGELFF. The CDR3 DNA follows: TGTGCCAGCAGCTTGTGGACAGGGAACACCGGGGAGCTGTTTTTT.

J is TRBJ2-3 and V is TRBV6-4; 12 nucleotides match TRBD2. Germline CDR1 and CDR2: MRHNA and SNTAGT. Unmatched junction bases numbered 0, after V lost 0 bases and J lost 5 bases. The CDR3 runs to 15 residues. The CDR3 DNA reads TGTGCCAGCAGTGACTCGACTAGCGGGGGAGATACGCAGTATTTT. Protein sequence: CASSDSTSGGDTQYF.

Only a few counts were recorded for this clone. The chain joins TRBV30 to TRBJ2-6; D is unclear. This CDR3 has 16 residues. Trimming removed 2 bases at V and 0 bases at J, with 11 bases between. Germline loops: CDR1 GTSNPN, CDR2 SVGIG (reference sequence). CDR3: CAWSKPTHSGANVLTF. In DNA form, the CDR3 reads TGTGCCTGGAGTAAACCTACCCACTCTGGGGCCAACGTCCTGACTTTC.

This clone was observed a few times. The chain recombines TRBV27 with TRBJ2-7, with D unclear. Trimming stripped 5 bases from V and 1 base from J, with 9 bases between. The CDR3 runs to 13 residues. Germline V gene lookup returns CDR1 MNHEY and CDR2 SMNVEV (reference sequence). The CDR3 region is CASSLQASYEQYF. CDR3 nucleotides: TGTGCCAGCAGTCTGCAGGCTTCCTACGAGCAGTACTTC.

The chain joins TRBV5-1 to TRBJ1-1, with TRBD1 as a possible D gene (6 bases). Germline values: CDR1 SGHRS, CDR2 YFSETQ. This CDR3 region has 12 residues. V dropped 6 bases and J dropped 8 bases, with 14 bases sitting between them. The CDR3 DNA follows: TGCGCCAGCACCTTTGCCGGGACAGAAGCTTTCTTT. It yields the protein CASTFAGTEAFF.

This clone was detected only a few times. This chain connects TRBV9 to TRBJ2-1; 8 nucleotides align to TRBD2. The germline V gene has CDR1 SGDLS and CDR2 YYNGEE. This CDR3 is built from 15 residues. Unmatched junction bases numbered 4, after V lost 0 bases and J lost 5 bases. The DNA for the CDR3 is TGTGCCAGCAGCGTAGCCACTAGCGGCGACAATGAGCAGTTCTTC. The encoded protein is CASSVATSGDNEQFF.

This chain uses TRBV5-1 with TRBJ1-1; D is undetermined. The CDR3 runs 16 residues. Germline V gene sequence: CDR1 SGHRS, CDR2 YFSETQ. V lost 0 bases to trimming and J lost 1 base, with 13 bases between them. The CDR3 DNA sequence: TGCGCCAGCAGCTTGGACGGGGTAAGAGGGAACACTGAAGCTTTCTTT. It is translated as CASSLDGVRGNTEAFF.

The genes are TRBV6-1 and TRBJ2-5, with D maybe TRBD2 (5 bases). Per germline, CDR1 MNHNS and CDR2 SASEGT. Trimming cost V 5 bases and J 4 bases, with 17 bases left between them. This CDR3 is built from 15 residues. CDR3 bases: TGTGCCAGCAGTCTCCCCCGGGGTCGGGGAGAGACCCAGTACTTC. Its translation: CASSLPRGRGETQYF.

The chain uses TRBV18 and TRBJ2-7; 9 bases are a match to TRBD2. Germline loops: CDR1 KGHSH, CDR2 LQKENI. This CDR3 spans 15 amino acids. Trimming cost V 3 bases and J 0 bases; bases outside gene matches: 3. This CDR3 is CASSPNSGSSYEQYF. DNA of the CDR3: TGTGCCAGCTCACCCAATAGCGGGAGCTCCTACGAGCAGTACTTC. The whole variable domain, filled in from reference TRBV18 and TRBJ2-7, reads NAGVMQNPRHLVRRRGQEARLRCSPMKGHSHVYWYRQLPEEGLKFMVYLQKENIIDESGMPKERFSAEFPKEGPSILRIQQVVRGDSAAYFCASSPNSGSSYEQYFGPGTRLTVT.

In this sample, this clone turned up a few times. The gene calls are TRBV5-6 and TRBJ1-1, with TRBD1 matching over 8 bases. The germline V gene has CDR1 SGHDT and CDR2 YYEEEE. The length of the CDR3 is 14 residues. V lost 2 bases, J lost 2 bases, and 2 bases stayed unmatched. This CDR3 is CASSLQGVNTEAFF. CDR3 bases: TGTGCCAGCAGCTTACAGGGGGTTAACACTGAAGCTTTCTTT.

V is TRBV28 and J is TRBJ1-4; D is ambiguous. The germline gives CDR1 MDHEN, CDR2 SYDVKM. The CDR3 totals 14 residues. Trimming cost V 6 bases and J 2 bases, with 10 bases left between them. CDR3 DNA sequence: TGTGCCAGCAGGGGTACGGAGACTAATGAAAAACTGTTTTTT. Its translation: CASRGTETNEKLFF.

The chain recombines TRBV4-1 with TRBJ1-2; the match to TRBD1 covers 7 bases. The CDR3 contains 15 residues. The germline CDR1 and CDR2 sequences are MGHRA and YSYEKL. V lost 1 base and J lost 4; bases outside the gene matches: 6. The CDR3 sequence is CASSQVGGGGYGYTF. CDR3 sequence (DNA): TGCGCCAGCAGCCAAGTAGGAGGGGGCGGCTATGGCTACACCTTC.

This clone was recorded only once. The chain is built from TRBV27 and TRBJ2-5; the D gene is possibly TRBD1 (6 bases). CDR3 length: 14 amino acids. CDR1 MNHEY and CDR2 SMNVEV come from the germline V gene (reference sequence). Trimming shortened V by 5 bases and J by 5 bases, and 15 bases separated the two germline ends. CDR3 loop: CASSTAGVWETQYF. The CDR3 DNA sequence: TGTGCCAGCAGTACCGCAGGGGTTTGGGAGACCCAGTACTTC.

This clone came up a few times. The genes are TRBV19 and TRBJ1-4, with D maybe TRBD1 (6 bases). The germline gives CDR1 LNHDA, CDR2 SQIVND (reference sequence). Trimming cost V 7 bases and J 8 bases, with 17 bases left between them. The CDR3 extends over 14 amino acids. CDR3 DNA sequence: TGTGCCAGTATGAGACAGGACGTCGGAGAAAAACTGTTTTTT. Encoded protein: CASMRQDVGEKLFF.